The 27 T cell receptor beta chains in this list originate from one sample, sequenced in a study of blood T cell repertoires in COVID-19. Libraries were prepared by immunoSEQ multiplex PCR; TCRdb keeps only in-frame clonotypes and omits some of them. The sample yields approximately 300,000 clones, about 85% seen once. Sequenced sample: peripheral blood. The receptors originated from a woman between 50 and 59 years old with active or convalescent COVID-19.

The DNA of the CDR3 is TGTGCCTGGAGGCCCAGGGATTCTGGAAACACCATATATTTT. Its translation is CAWRPRDSGNTIYF. This rearrangement joins TRBV30 to TRBJ1-3, with D tentatively TRBD1 (5 bases). The CDR3 runs 14 residues. V was trimmed by 3 bases and J by 1 base, leaving 10 bases between them. Germline CDR1 GTSNPN, CDR2 SVGIG (reference sequence).

CDR3 nucleotide sequence: TGCGCCAGCAGCATTAACCCCGGACTAGCCAGTCCCACAGATACGCAGTATTTT. The encoded protein is CASSINPGLASPTDTQYF. The V call is TRBV5-1, the J call TRBJ2-3, with 8 positions matching TRBD2. CDR3 length: 18 residues. Trimming at V came to 4 bases and at J to 2 bases, leaving 15 bases not matched to a gene. The germline CDR1 and CDR2 sequences are SGHRS and YFSETQ. The full variable domain, in which reference TRBV5-1 and TRBJ2-3 provide the parts outside the CDR3, is KAGVTQTPRYLIKTRGQQVTLSCSPISGHRSVSWYQQTPGQGLQFLFEYFSETQRNKGNFPGRFSGRQFSNSRSEMNVSTLELGDSALYLCASSINPGLASPTDTQYFGPGTRLTVL.

This chain joins TRBV6-5 and TRBJ2-1, with D possibly matching TRBD2 (5 bases). The CDR3 runs to 15 residues. V was clipped by 6 bases and J by 2 bases, with 14 bases between them. Per germline, CDR1 MNHEY and CDR2 SVGAGI. The CDR3: CASRNPGIAYNEQFF. CDR3 in DNA: TGTGCCAGCAGAAATCCCGGGATTGCCTACAATGAGCAGTTCTTC.

The chain uses TRBV15 and TRBJ2-7; 7 bases align to TRBD1. V lost 3 bases and J lost 7; bases outside the gene matches: 15. The CDR3 is 16 residues long. Germline CDR1 and CDR2: LNHNV and YYDKDF (reference sequence). This chain's CDR3 is CATSSDPGTELGEQYF. The CDR3 DNA is TGTGCCACCAGCAGCGACCCCGGGACAGAGCTTGGGGAGCAGTACTTC.

The chain couples TRBV2 to TRBJ2-4; the D gene is possibly TRBD1 (5 bases). Trimming removed 5 bases from V and 1 base from J, with 15 bases in between. The CDR3 contains 16 residues. Germline V lookup: CDR1 SNHLY, CDR2 FYNNEI. CDR3 sequence reads: CASSFPGPVAKNIQYF. Written as DNA, the CDR3 is TGTGCCAGCAGTTTCCCAGGGCCCGTCGCCAAAAACATTCAGTACTTC.

This clone appeared a single time. The chain couples TRBV5-8 to TRBJ1-5; 8 nucleotides agree with TRBD1. Trimming at V came to 3 bases and at J to 4 bases, leaving 3 bases not matched to a gene. CDR1 is SGHTS, CDR2 YDEGEE, per germline. This CDR3 spans 14 amino acids. The CDR3 region has the DNA TGTGCCAGCAGCTGGGGACAGGCAAATCAGCCCCAGCATTTT. Encoded protein: CASSWGQANQPQHF.

The genes are TRBV5-1 and TRBJ1-1, with D perhaps matching TRBD1 (6 bases). Germline CDR1 SGHRS, CDR2 YFSETQ. Between the trimmed V and J ends, which lost 0 bases and 11 bases, there was a span of 17 bases. This CDR3 spans 14 amino acids. In DNA form, the CDR3 reads TGCGCCAGCAGCTTGGACGCGGCAGGGGTGGAGGCTTTCTTT. Translation: CASSLDAAGVEAFF. Full variable domain (remainder filled in from reference TRBV5-1 and TRBJ1-1): KAGVTQTPRYLIKTRGQQVTLSCSPISGHRSVSWYQQTPGQGLQFLFEYFSETQRNKGNFPGRFSGRQFSNSRSEMNVSTLELGDSALYLCASSLDAAGVEAFFGQGTRLTVV.

The genes are TRBV2 and TRBJ2-7; TRBD2 matches at 10 bases. The CDR3 contains 15 residues. With 6 bases clipped from V and 3 bases from J, the junction kept 8 bases outside the gene matches. The germline gives CDR1 SNHLY, CDR2 FYNNEI. CDR3 sequence: CASRDPSGSFYEQYF. The CDR3 DNA is TGTGCCAGCAGGGACCCTAGCGGGAGCTTCTACGAGCAGTACTTC.

In nucleotides, the CDR3 is TGTGCCAGCAGTTCCCTGGGGAGGGACGGCTACACCTTC. This gives the protein CASSSLGRDGYTF. The chain employs TRBV28 and TRBJ1-2; perhaps TRBD1 as D (5 bases). The V and J ends lost 4 bases and 8 bases respectively, with 14 bases between them. CDR3 length: 13 amino acids. Germline-derived CDR1 and CDR2 are MDHEN and SYDVKM.

The chain joins TRBV11-2 to TRBJ2-7, with D possibly matching TRBD2 (6 bases). The CDR3 is made up of 16 amino acids. V lost 5 bases, J lost 0 bases, and 17 bases lay in between. Germline CDR1 is SGHAT and CDR2 is FQNNGV. The CDR3 coding sequence is TGTGCCAGCAGCCCGACCTCAGGGAGGACCTCCTACGAGCAGTACTTC. Translating gives CASSPTSGRTSYEQYF. Based on the CDR3 plus reference TRBV11-2 and TRBJ2-7, the full variable domain is EAGVAQSPRYKIIEKRQSVAFWCNPISGHATLYWYQQILGQGPKLLIQFQNNGVVDDSQLPKDRFSAERLKGVDSTLKIQPAKLEDSAVYLCASSPTSGRTSYEQYFGPGTRLTVT.

This sequence joins TRBV29-1 and TRBJ1-1; D possibly corresponds to TRBD1 (5 bases). V lost 8 bases and J lost 0, with 13 bases in between. Germline V gives CDR1 SQVTM, CDR2 ANQGSEA. The CDR3 is 13 residues long. CDR3 sequence: CSHPSGVNTEAFF. CDR3 nucleotides: TGCAGCCACCCTTCGGGGGTGAACACTGAAGCTTTCTTT.

The chain links TRBV2 to TRBJ2-7; 11 bases align to TRBD2. The CDR3 covers 15 residues. Losses at the gene ends were 2 bases for V and 5 bases for J; bases not matched to a gene: 5. Germline CDR1 and CDR2: SNHLY and FYNNEI. Here the CDR3 DNA reads TGTGCCAGCAGTGAACCAGGACTAGCGGGCCACGAGCAGTACTTC. Its translation is CASSEPGLAGHEQYF.

In the case of this clone: This specimen includes other DNA sequences encoding the same CDR3. The genes are TRBV5-1 and TRBJ1-1; weak D call: TRBD1 (5 bases). Germline V gene sequence: CDR1 SGHRS, CDR2 YFSETQ. V gave up 0 bases and J gave up 3 bases, with 9 bases separating them. The CDR3 totals 14 residues. The CDR3 region has the DNA TGCGCCAGCAGCTTGGGGGGCGGGGACACTGAAGCTTTCTTT. It encodes CASSLGGGDTEAFF.

The rearrangement links TRBV30 to TRBJ2-5; possible D gene TRBD2, 6 bases. This CDR3 spans 13 amino acids. The germline V gene has CDR1 GTSNPN and CDR2 SVGIG (reference sequence). Trimming shortened V by 4 bases and J by 6 bases, and 15 bases separated the two germline ends. DNA of the CDR3: TGTGCCTGGAATCTCGGAGGGAGGCAGACCCAGTACTTC. Translation gives CAWNLGGRQTQYF. The complete variable domain, with remaining parts taken from reference TRBV30 and TRBJ2-5, reads SQTIHQWPATLVQPVGSPLSLECTVEGTSNPNLYWYRQAAGRGLQLLFYSVGIGQISSEVPQNLSASRPQDRQFILSSKKLLLSDSGFYLCAWNLGGRQTQYFGPGTRLLVL.

Comments on this clone: The identical CDR3 is also encoded by other nucleotide sequences in the sample. The rearrangement joins TRBV5-1 to TRBJ1-4; D is undetermined. In germline, CDR1 is SGHRS, CDR2 YFSETQ. V lost 4 bases to trimming and J lost 0 bases, with 10 bases between them. The CDR3 runs 15 residues. The CDR3 region is CASSLGTATNEKLFF. The CDR3 DNA reads TGCGCCAGCAGCCTGGGCACAGCAACTAATGAAAAACTGTTTTTT.

The V and J genes are TRBV6-5 and TRBJ2-1; D possibly corresponds to TRBD2 (6 bases). This CDR3 is 16 amino acids long. Germline loops: CDR1 MNHEY, CDR2 SVGAGI. Trimming cost V 4 bases and J 4 bases, with 17 bases left between them. The CDR3 loop is CASSFLPGRNYNEQFF. As DNA, the CDR3 is TGTGCCAGCAGTTTCCTCCCAGGGAGGAATTACAATGAGCAGTTCTTC.

The chain uses TRBV5-1 and TRBJ1-4; tentatively, D is TRBD1 (6 bases). Trimming stripped 4 bases from V and 7 bases from J, with 26 bases between. The CDR3 is 18 residues long. Germline CDR1 is SGHRS and CDR2 is YFSETQ. Written as DNA, the CDR3 is TGCGCCAGCAGCGCCCTCTCCCAGGGACGGGGGGCGCGTGAAAAACTGTTTTTT. Its protein is CASSALSQGRGAREKLFF. Combining the CDR3 with reference TRBV5-1 and TRBJ1-4 gives the whole variable domain KAGVTQTPRYLIKTRGQQVTLSCSPISGHRSVSWYQQTPGQGLQFLFEYFSETQRNKGNFPGRFSGRQFSNSRSEMNVSTLELGDSALYLCASSALSQGRGAREKLFFGSGTQLSVL.

In DNA, the CDR3 is TGTGCCTCTACCACTAGCGCCGGGGAGCTGTTTTTT. Translating it yields CASTTSAGELFF. The chain couples TRBV7-9 to TRBJ2-2; 7 bases are shared with TRBD2. This CDR3 comprises 12 residues. Trimming took 11 bases from V and 6 from J; bases not matched to a gene: 6. Germline CDR1 SEHNR, CDR2 FQNEAQ (reference sequence).

This rearrangement joins TRBV24-1 to TRBJ2-1; a weak D match, TRBD2 (6 bases). The V and J ends lost 10 bases and 5 bases respectively, with 14 bases between them. The length of the CDR3 is 13 residues. Germline-derived CDR1 and CDR2 are KGHDR and SFDVKD. The CDR3 here is CATRREWDNEQFF. The CDR3 DNA follows: TGTGCCACGAGACGGGAGTGGGACAATGAGCAGTTCTTC.

J is TRBJ1-2 and V is TRBV28; D ambiguous. V gave up 3 bases and J gave up 8 bases, with 16 bases separating them. The CDR3 extends over 14 amino acids. From germline, CDR1 is MDHEN and CDR2 SYDVKM. CDR3 region: CASSLQVLRNGYTF. In DNA, the CDR3 is TGTGCCAGCAGTTTGCAGGTTCTGCGAAACGGCTACACCTTC.

This chain connects TRBV25-1 to TRBJ2-7, with TRBD2 identical over 9 bases. This CDR3 comprises 15 residues. V trimming: 2 bases; J trimming: 3 bases; junction bases outside the gene matches: 5. The germline gives CDR1 MGHDK, CDR2 SYGVNS. The CDR3, as DNA: TGTGCCAGCAGTGAAGGGGCTAGCGGGATCTACGAGCAGTACTTC. It is translated as CASSEGASGIYEQYF.

This clone was seen more than once but under ten times. The V call is TRBV19, the J call TRBJ2-7; 7 bases fit TRBD2. This CDR3 has 14 amino acids. Germline assignment: CDR1 LNHDA and CDR2 SQIVND (reference sequence). V lost 6 bases, J lost 5 bases, and 10 bases stayed unmatched. The DNA for the CDR3 is TGTGCCAGTAGGCGAGCGGGACCAGGCCACGAGCAGTACTTC. Translating gives CASRRAGPGHEQYF.

The chain couples TRBV19 to TRBJ2-1, with D perhaps matching TRBD2 (6 bases). The length of the CDR3 is 12 residues. The germline CDR1 and CDR2 sequences are LNHDA and SQIVND (reference sequence). Trimming removed 1 base at V and 10 bases at J, with 8 bases between. Written as DNA, the CDR3 is TGTGCCAGTAGTATAGGACGGGAGGAGCAGTTCTTC. Translation: CASSIGREEQFF. Together with reference TRBV19 and TRBJ2-1, the CDR3 gives the full variable domain: DGGITQSPKYLFRKEGQNVTLSCEQNLNHDAMYWYRQDPGQGLRLIYYSQIVNDFQKGDIAEGYSVSREKKESFPLTVTSAQKNPTAFYLCASSIGREEQFFGPGTRLTVL.

The chain joins TRBV6-5 to TRBJ2-7; D ambiguous. Germline V gene sequence: CDR1 MNHEY, CDR2 SVGAGI. V lost 2 bases, J lost 0 bases, and 8 bases lay in between. The CDR3 contains 14 residues. CDR3 amino acids: CASSYDLNSYEQYF. DNA of the CDR3: TGTGCCAGCAGTTACGACTTAAACTCCTACGAGCAGTACTTC.

This sequence joins TRBV21-1 and TRBJ1-4; the tabulated D call, TRBD1, remains unverified against the DNA. TRBV21-1 is flagged as a pseudogene. CDR3 length equals 14 residues. As DNA, the CDR3 is TGTGCCAGCAGCAGGTGGCAGGGGAATGAAAAACTGTTTTTT. This codes for CASSRWQGNEKLFF.

This clone was picked up a small number of times. The chain is built from TRBV20-1 and TRBJ1-3; D is unresolved. V lost 1 base and J 5 bases, leaving 3 bases between the germline ends. The CDR3 consists of 11 residues. The germline CDR1 and CDR2 sequences are DFQATT and SNEGSKA (reference sequence). The CDR3 region has the DNA TGCAGTGCTAGAGGTAGAAACACCATATATTTT. Translated, it gives CSARGRNTIYF.

A remark on this clone: At one boundary the junction diverges from the germline segment, which might be a read error. This sequence joins TRBV2 and TRBJ2-7, with a possible D match to TRBD2 (6 bases). In germline, CDR1 is SNHLY, CDR2 FYNNEI. The CDR3 totals 16 residues. The CDR3 nucleotides are TGTGCCAGCAGGGAAGGTTTACTCGCGGGGTCCTACGAGCAGTACTTC. This translates into CASREGLLAGSYEQYF.